Presented here are 19 T cell receptor beta chains from one specimen sequenced in a study of blood T cell repertoires in COVID-19. TCRdb's copy holds only in-frame clones and misses some; the assay was immunoSEQ multiplex PCR. The sample includes around 200,000 clones, more than 70% of them seen just once. Sample: peripheral blood. These receptors all stem from a man aged 50 to 60 with active or convalescent COVID-19.

This clone was observed once. The rearrangement uses TRBV30 and TRBJ2-1; possible D gene TRBD1, 5 bases. The CDR3 sequence is 12 residues long. The germline V gene encodes CDR1 GTSNPN and CDR2 SVGIG (reference sequence). Trimming cost V 3 bases and J 15 bases, with 18 bases left between them. The CDR3 DNA sequence: TGTGCCTGGAGCCTGGTGGGGCTTAGTCTGTTCTTC. Translating it yields CAWSLVGLSLFF.

The gene calls are TRBV7-2 and TRBJ2-7; TRBD1 is a possible D gene (5 bases). V lost 3 bases and J 4 bases, leaving 25 bases between the germline ends. The CDR3 has 18 amino acids. The germline CDR1 and CDR2 sequences are SGHTA and FQGNSA. The CDR3 reads CASSFRAGQSGAGYEQYF. The CDR3 DNA follows: TGTGCCAGCAGCTTTAGAGCAGGGCAGTCCGGCGCTGGGTACGAGCAGTACTTC.

This clone was counted once. The chain has TRBV18 and TRBJ1-2; D might be TRBD1 (5 bases). Germline CDR1 and CDR2: KGHSH and LQKENI. Trimming removed 3 bases at V and 8 bases at J, with 10 bases between. The CDR3 is 12 residues long. For the CDR3, the DNA is TGTGCCAGCTCACCGTGGGGGGAAGGCTACACCTTC. Residues: CASSPWGEGYTF.

The genes are TRBV3-1 (or the pseudogene TRBV3-2) and TRBJ1-2; possible D gene TRBD1, 5 bases. The V gene lost 4 bases and the J gene lost 2 bases, with 11 bases spanning the gap. CDR1 is LGHDT and CDR2 is YNNKEL in the germline V gene (reference sequence). This CDR3 is built from 14 residues. The CDR3 is CASSPRQLNYGYTF. The DNA for the CDR3 is TGTGCCAGCAGCCCTCGACAGTTAAACTATGGCTACACCTTC.

The sample holds a few counts of this clone. V is TRBV7-6 and J is TRBJ2-5; the D gene is possibly TRBD2 (5 bases). Germline CDR1 and CDR2: SGHVS and FNYEAQ. The V gene lost 0 bases and the J gene lost 4 bases, with 9 bases spanning the gap. The CDR3 consists of 14 residues. The CDR3 nucleotides read TGTGCCAGCAGCTTAGCCGGGGTTGGAGAGACCCAGTACTTC. This codes for CASSLAGVGETQYF.

This clone showed up just a few times. The V call is TRBV5-8, the J call TRBJ2-1, with 10 bases fitting TRBD1. V gave up 2 bases and J gave up 7 bases; unmatched junction bases: 6. The germline CDR1 and CDR2 sequences are SGHTS and YDEGEE. The CDR3 runs to 15 residues. The CDR3: CASSFRTGGMNEQFF. Written as DNA, the CDR3 is TGTGCCAGCAGCTTTAGGACAGGGGGTATGAATGAGCAGTTCTTC. The whole variable domain, remainder taken from reference TRBV5-8 and TRBJ2-1, is EAGVTQSPTHLIKTRGQQATLRCSPISGHTSVYWYQQALGLGLQFLLWYDEGEERNRGNFPPRFSGRQFPNYSSELNVNALELEDSALYLCASSFRTGGMNEQFFGPGTRLTVL.

The chain employs TRBV2 and TRBJ2-7; 8 nucleotides align to TRBD1. CDR1 is SNHLY and CDR2 is FYNNEI in the germline V gene. J lost 13 bases, V lost 5 bases, and 7 bases had no gene match. CDR3 length: 11 residues. CDR3 DNA: TGTGCCAGCAGTCCCCGGGACAGGCCTTACTTC. Amino acids: CASSPRDRPYF.

The chain combines TRBV6-5 with TRBJ1-2; 8 nucleotides line up with TRBD1. The CDR3 length is 15 residues. V lost 6 bases to trimming and J lost 7 bases; unmatched junction nucleotides: 13. Germline CDR1 is MNHEY and CDR2 is SVGAGI. The CDR3 DNA sequence: TGTGCCAGCAGCTCGACAGGGGCGTCGAGTGGTGGCTACACCTTC. Residues: CASSSTGASSGGYTF.

J is TRBJ2-3 and V is TRBV5-4; 11 bases are a match to TRBD2. With V trimmed by 4 bases and J by 6 bases, 4 bases remained unmatched. Germline CDR1 reads SGHNT; CDR2 reads YYREEE (reference sequence). The CDR3 spans 14 residues. The CDR3 DNA sequence: TGTGCCAGCAGCCTTAGCGGGGGGGACGATACGCAGTATTTT. Its protein is CASSLSGGDDTQYF.

The genes are TRBV6-4 and TRBJ1-5; 7 bases line up with TRBD1. The CDR3 has 14 residues. J gave up 0 bases and V 9 bases, and 5 bases lay outside the gene matches. Germline V CDR1 and CDR2: MRHNA, SNTAGT. The CDR3 is CARFGQDSNQPQHF. In DNA, the CDR3 is TGTGCCAGGTTTGGACAGGATAGCAATCAGCCCCAGCATTTT.

The chain joins TRBV7-2 to TRBJ2-3; 7 bases align to TRBD1. J gave up 4 bases and V 4 bases, and 8 bases lay outside the gene matches. This CDR3 is built from 15 residues. Germline V lookup: CDR1 SGHTA, CDR2 FQGNSA. The CDR3 bases are TGTGCCAGCAGCTCCCGACAGGGTTGGGCAGATACGCAGTATTTT. Translated: CASSSRQGWADTQYF.

The chain carries TRBV5-1 and TRBJ2-3; unclear D gene. V was clipped by 4 bases and J by 6 bases, with 9 bases between them. The germline gives CDR1 SGHRS, CDR2 YFSETQ. This CDR3 is built from 12 residues. The CDR3 DNA sequence: TGCGCCAGCAGCCACCACGAGGATACGCAGTATTTT. It codes for CASSHHEDTQYF.

The chain couples TRBV6-5 to TRBJ1-2; D remains ambiguous. The V end was cut by 8 bases, the J end by 4 bases, with 17 bases between. This CDR3 is built from 14 residues. Germline V gene sequence: CDR1 MNHEY, CDR2 SVGAGI. CDR3 bases: TGTGCCAGCTGGGATGTTCCACGGGGCTATGGCTACACCTTC. This translates into CASWDVPRGYGYTF.

The chain couples TRBV12-3 or TRBV12-4 to TRBJ1-2; D not certain. V was shortened by 3 bases and J by 8 bases, with 4 bases between the two germline ends. This CDR3 is 10 amino acids long. The CDR3 region is CASSFGGYTF. The CDR3, as DNA: TGTGCCAGCAGTTTTGGCGGCTACACCTTC.

The rearrangement joins TRBV12-3 or TRBV12-4 to TRBJ1-1; D perhaps matches TRBD1 (5 bases). The CDR3 has 13 residues. The V end was cut by 7 bases, the J end by 4 bases, with 13 bases between. The DNA for the CDR3 is TGTGCCAGCACCTCGAAGGGGTCCACTGAAGCTTTCTTT. Translating gives CASTSKGSTEAFF.

V usage is TRBV30 and J usage is TRBJ2-6, with D tentatively TRBD1 (6 bases). The CDR3 consists of 13 residues. With 7 bases removed from V and 4 bases from J, the gap between germline ends came to 11 bases. Germline loops: CDR1 GTSNPN, CDR2 SVGIG (reference sequence). The CDR3 sequence: CAFYRAGANVLTF. The CDR3 DNA is TGTGCCTTTTACAGGGCCGGGGCCAACGTCCTGACTTTC.

The J gene is TRBJ1-1, the V gene TRBV25-1; 7 bases are shared with TRBD1. The germline V gene has CDR1 MGHDK and CDR2 SYGVNS. CDR3 length: 15 residues. The V and J ends lost 4 bases and 2 bases, in that order; junction bases with no gene match: 7. CDR3 region: CASSAGTAKNTEAFF. The CDR3 DNA is TGTGCCAGCAGTGCCGGGACAGCCAAAAACACTGAAGCTTTCTTT.

The V and J genes are TRBV12-3 or TRBV12-4 and TRBJ2-1; 9 bases agree with TRBD1. V lost 6 bases, J lost 15 bases, and 9 bases stayed unmatched. This CDR3 is built from 12 residues. CDR3 in DNA: TGTGCCAGCAGCAAGGGACAGGGTTCTCCGTTCTTC. This encodes CASSKGQGSPFF.

The rearrangement links TRBV27 to TRBJ1-2, with 9 bases lining up with TRBD1. This CDR3 has 13 residues. J lost 4 bases, V lost 6 bases, and 3 bases had no gene match. CDR1 MNHEY and CDR2 SMNVEV come from the germline V gene (reference sequence). CDR3 in DNA: TGTGCCAGCAGGGACAGGGGAGCCTATGGCTACACCTTC. Translated, it gives CASRDRGAYGYTF.